This T cell receptor (beta chain) emerged from a study of blood T cell repertoires in COVID-19. Study context: Samples came from the United States, Italy and Spain, spanning acute and convalescent COVID-19.

Germline trimming cut 0 bases from V and 10 bases from J; bases unmatched to any gene: 7. This CDR3 is built from 13 residues. The germline CDR1 and CDR2 sequences are SGDLS and YYNGEE. Authors' processing steps: The assay estimated nucleated cells by amplifying reference gene primers. Produced via immunoSEQ multiplex PCR; TCRdb's table is partial and in-frame only. D and trimming were read from the DNA, whereas the V and J calls and clone size are those reported in that table. The sample shows roughly 120,000 clones, approximately 77% of them seen only once. The source material was peripheral blood. This chain connects TRBV9 to TRBJ2-7; 7 nucleotides align to TRBD2. The clonotype comes from a human donor in a cohort sampled during active COVID-19. This CDR3 reads CASSVESAGSQYF. CDR3 sequence (DNA): TGTGCCAGCAGCGTAGAGTCAGCGGGGAGCCAGTACTTC.